The following is a T cell receptor beta chain sequence with its context. Its antigen is unknown. The sample is drawn from a study of cytomegalovirus exposure and HLA in healthy donors. Study-wide findings and caveats: Most TCR sequences were rare, but some public TCRs occurred in many donors. The authors confirmed in vitro that a few CMV-associated chains were specific for CMV antigens.

Only in-frame clones appear in the TCRdb table, and some are missing; sequencing was by immunoSEQ multiplex PCR. The data hold about 190,000 clones, with 75% to 90% observed a single time. Germline V gene sequence: CDR1 MDHEN, CDR2 SYDVKM. The CDR3 is 17 residues long. The ends were cut back, 5 bases at V and 0 bases at J, with 14 bases in the middle. The sequence derives from a man aged 18 to 30 in good health and CMV-seropositive. This chain uses TRBV28 with TRBJ2-6; no firm D call. Material for sequencing was PBMCs. This CDR3 is CASSKRAPSSGANVLTF. For the CDR3, the DNA is TGTGCCAGCAGTAAAAGAGCGCCTAGCTCTGGGGCCAACGTCCTGACTTTC.